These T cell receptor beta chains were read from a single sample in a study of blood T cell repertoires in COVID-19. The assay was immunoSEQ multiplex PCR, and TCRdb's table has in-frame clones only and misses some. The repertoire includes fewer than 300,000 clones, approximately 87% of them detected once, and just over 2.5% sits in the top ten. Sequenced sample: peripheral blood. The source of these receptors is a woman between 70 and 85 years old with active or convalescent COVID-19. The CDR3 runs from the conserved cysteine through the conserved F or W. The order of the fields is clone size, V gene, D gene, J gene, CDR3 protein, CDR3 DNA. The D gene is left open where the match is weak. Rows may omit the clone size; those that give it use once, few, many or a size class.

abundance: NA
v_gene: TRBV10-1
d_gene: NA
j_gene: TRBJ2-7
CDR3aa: CASSDRQENEQYF
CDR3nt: TGCGCCAGCAGTGATAGGCAGGAAAACGAGCAGTACTTC

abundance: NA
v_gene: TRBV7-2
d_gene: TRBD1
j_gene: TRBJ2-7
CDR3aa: CASSQPGTGAEQYF
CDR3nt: TGTGCCAGCAGCCAACCCGGGACAGGGGCCGAGCAGTACTTC

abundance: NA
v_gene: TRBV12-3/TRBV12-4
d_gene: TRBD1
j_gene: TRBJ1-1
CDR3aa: CASRGQLNTEAFF
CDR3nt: TGTGCCAGCAGGGGACAGTTGAACACTGAAGCTTTCTTT

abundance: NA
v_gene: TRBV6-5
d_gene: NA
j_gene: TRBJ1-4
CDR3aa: CASSYSFRNEKLFF
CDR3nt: TGTGCCAGCAGTTACTCTTTCAGGAATGAAAAACTGTTTTTT

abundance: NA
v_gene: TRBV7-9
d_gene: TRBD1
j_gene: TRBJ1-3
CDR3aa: CASPATGSSGNTIYF
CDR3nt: TGTGCCAGCCCCGCGACAGGGAGCTCTGGAAACACCATATATTTT

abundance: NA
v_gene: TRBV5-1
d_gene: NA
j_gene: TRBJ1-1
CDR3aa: CASSIQVMNTEAFF
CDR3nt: TGCGCCAGCAGCATACAGGTGATGAACACTGAAGCTTTCTTT

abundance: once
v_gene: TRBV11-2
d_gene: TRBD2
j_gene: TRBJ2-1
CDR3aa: CASSLVLAGGRYNEQFF
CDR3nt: TGTGCCAGCAGCTTAGTGTTAGCGGGAGGGCGATACAATGAGCAGTTCTTC

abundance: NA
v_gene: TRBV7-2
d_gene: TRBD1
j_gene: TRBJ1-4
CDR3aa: CASKRDRPNEKLFF
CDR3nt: TGTGCCAGCAAACGGGACAGGCCTAATGAAAAACTGTTTTTT

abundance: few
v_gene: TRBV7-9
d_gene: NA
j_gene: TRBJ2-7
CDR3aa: CASSLHSGFNEQYF
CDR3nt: TGTGCCAGCAGCCTACACTCAGGTTTCAACGAGCAGTACTTC

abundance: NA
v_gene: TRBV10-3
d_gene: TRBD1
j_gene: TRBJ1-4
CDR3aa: CAIGRTGTNEKLFF
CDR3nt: TGTGCCATCGGCAGGACAGGGACTAATGAAAAACTGTTTTTT

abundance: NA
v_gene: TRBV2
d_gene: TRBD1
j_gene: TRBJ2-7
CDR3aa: CASSELGQVRSYEQYF
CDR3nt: TGTGCCAGCAGTGAACTCGGACAGGTCCGTTCCTACGAGCAGTACTTC

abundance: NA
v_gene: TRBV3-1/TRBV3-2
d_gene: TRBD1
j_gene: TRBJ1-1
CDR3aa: CASSRLGTGRANTEAFF
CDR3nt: TGTGCCAGCAGTCGCCTTGGGACAGGTCGAGCGAACACTGAAGCTTTCTTT

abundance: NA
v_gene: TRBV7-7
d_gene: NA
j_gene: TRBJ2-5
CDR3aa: CASSFSGETQYF
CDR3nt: TGTGCTAGCAGCTTTAGTGGTGAGACCCAGTACTTC

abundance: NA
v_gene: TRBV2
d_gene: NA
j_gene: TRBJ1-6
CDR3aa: CASSALGGRLNSPLHF
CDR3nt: TGTGCCAGCAGTGCCTTAGGGGGACGCCTTAATTCACCCCTCCACTTT